The rows below give T cell receptor beta chains drawn from one sample of a study of shared clonotypes between healthy human individuals. Assay used: immunoSEQ multiplex PCR; TCRdb lists only in-frame clones, some missing. The sample consists of 2,500,000 or so clones, approximately 92% of them appearing once. Sequenced input: naive CD4+ T cells sorted from blood. The origin of the receptors is a man between 18 and 29 years old in good health. Each CDR3 is given with its conserved first and last residue. A D gene is named only where the DNA matches it firmly. A row's size may be missing; if present it is once, few, many or a size class.

clone_size: .
j_call: TRBJ1-2
d_call: TRBD1
v_call: TRBV2
cdr3_aa: CASSERGTGFHGYTF
cdr3_nt: TGTGCCAGCAGTGAAAGGGGGACAGGGTTTCATGGCTACACCTTC

clone_size: .
j_call: TRBJ2-3
d_call: .
v_call: TRBV4-2
cdr3_aa: CASSQVSGSDTQYF
cdr3_nt: TGTGCCAGCAGCCAAGTTTCTGGGTCAGATACGCAGTATTTT

clone_size: few
j_call: TRBJ1-2
d_call: .
v_call: TRBV30
cdr3_aa: CAWSQGRTDGYTF
cdr3_nt: TGTGCCTGGTCACAGGGACGAACAGACGGCTACACCTTC

clone_size: .
j_call: TRBJ2-5
d_call: .
v_call: TRBV7-2
cdr3_aa: CASGRGWTLFQETQYF
cdr3_nt: TGTGCCAGCGGAAGGGGTTGGACGCTCTTCCAAGAGACCCAGTACTTC

clone_size: .
j_call: TRBJ2-3
d_call: TRBD2
v_call: TRBV28
cdr3_aa: CATFLRGGGSSSSTDTQYF
cdr3_nt: TGTGCCACCTTCCTCCGGGGGGGCGGCTCGTCTAGCAGCACAGATACGCAGTATTTT

clone_size: .
j_call: TRBJ2-7
d_call: .
v_call: TRBV27
cdr3_aa: CASSHSSINSYEQYF
cdr3_nt: TGTGCCAGCAGTCATAGCAGCATAAACTCCTACGAGCAGTACTTC

clone_size: .
j_call: TRBJ2-3
d_call: TRBD2
v_call: TRBV11-3
cdr3_aa: CASSVSGGVTDTQYF
cdr3_nt: TGTGCCAGCAGCGTTAGCGGGGGGGTCACAGATACGCAGTATTTT

clone_size: .
j_call: TRBJ2-7
d_call: .
v_call: TRBV6-5
cdr3_aa: CASSYSFDRWGYEQYF
cdr3_nt: TGTGCCAGCAGTTACTCTTTTGACAGGTGGGGATACGAGCAGTACTTC

clone_size: .
j_call: TRBJ2-5
d_call: TRBD1
v_call: TRBV7-8
cdr3_aa: CASSPRTGPVGETQYF
cdr3_nt: TGTGCCAGCAGCCCGAGGACAGGGCCCGTTGGGGAGACCCAGTACTTC

clone_size: .
j_call: TRBJ2-7
d_call: .
v_call: TRBV7-9
cdr3_aa: CASSLDSSSGQYF
cdr3_nt: TGTGCCAGCAGCTTAGATAGTTCCAGCGGCCAGTACTTC

clone_size: .
j_call: TRBJ1-1
d_call: TRBD1
v_call: TRBV5-4
cdr3_aa: CASSSGTGLGNTEAFF
cdr3_nt: TGTGCCAGCAGCTCGGGGACAGGCCTGGGGAACACTGAAGCTTTCTTT

clone_size: .
j_call: TRBJ1-1
d_call: TRBD1
v_call: TRBV19
cdr3_aa: CASSIRTGSALRNTEAFF
cdr3_nt: TGTGCCAGTAGTATAAGGACAGGATCCGCTTTGAGGAACACTGAAGCTTTCTTT

clone_size: .
j_call: TRBJ2-5
d_call: TRBD1
v_call: TRBV2
cdr3_aa: CASSQTGTGLGETQYF
cdr3_nt: TGTGCCAGCAGTCAAACCGGGACAGGGCTGGGCGAGACCCAGTACTTC

clone_size: few
j_call: TRBJ1-5
d_call: .
v_call: TRBV29-1
cdr3_aa: CSVGGANQPQHF
cdr3_nt: TGCAGCGTCGGAGGGGCCAATCAGCCCCAGCATTTT

clone_size: .
j_call: TRBJ1-1
d_call: .
v_call: TRBV7-2
cdr3_aa: CASTSRGGTEAFF
cdr3_nt: TGTGCCAGCACCTCCCGGGGTGGCACTGAAGCTTTCTTT

clone_size: .
j_call: TRBJ2-7
d_call: .
v_call: TRBV28
cdr3_aa: CASSLFQGEQYF
cdr3_nt: TGTGCCAGCAGCCTCTTTCAGGGCGAGCAGTACTTC

clone_size: once
j_call: TRBJ1-4
d_call: TRBD1
v_call: TRBV5-1
cdr3_aa: CASSPRQGLAGNEKLFF
cdr3_nt: TGCGCCAGCAGCCCTCGACAGGGGCTAGCTGGTAATGAAAAACTGTTTTTT

clone_size: once
j_call: TRBJ2-2
d_call: TRBD2
v_call: TRBV6-1
cdr3_aa: CASSEVLAGANTGELFF
cdr3_nt: TGTGCCAGCAGTGAAGTCCTAGCGGGAGCGAACACCGGGGAGCTGTTTTTT

clone_size: .
j_call: TRBJ1-5
d_call: TRBD1
v_call: TRBV2
cdr3_aa: CASKGTGESQPQHF
cdr3_nt: TGTGCCTCCAAGGGTACAGGGGAAAGTCAGCCCCAGCATTTT

clone_size: few
j_call: TRBJ1-1
d_call: .
v_call: TRBV5-1
cdr3_aa: CASSLWMNTEAFF
cdr3_nt: TGCGCCAGCAGCTTGTGGATGAACACTGAAGCTTTCTTT

clone_size: .
j_call: TRBJ1-5
d_call: .
v_call: TRBV4-1
cdr3_aa: CASSPLYSEGGQPQHF
cdr3_nt: TGCGCCAGCAGCCCCCTATATTCAGAGGGCGGACAGCCCCAGCATTTT

clone_size: once
j_call: TRBJ2-1
d_call: .
v_call: TRBV7-3
cdr3_aa: CASSLGGAQFF
cdr3_nt: TGTGCCAGCAGCTTAGGAGGCGCGCAGTTCTTC

clone_size: .
j_call: TRBJ2-2
d_call: .
v_call: TRBV6-4
cdr3_aa: CASRGREYTGELFF
cdr3_nt: TGTGCCAGCAGAGGAAGGGAGTACACCGGGGAGCTGTTTTTT

clone_size: .
j_call: TRBJ2-6
d_call: TRBD1
v_call: TRBV2
cdr3_aa: CASSPRQGASGANVLTF
cdr3_nt: TGTGCCAGCAGCCCCAGACAGGGGGCATCAGGGGCCAACGTCCTGACTTTC

clone_size: .
j_call: TRBJ2-3
d_call: .
v_call: TRBV29-1
cdr3_aa: CSVVRATDTQYF
cdr3_nt: TGCAGCGTTGTGAGGGCCACAGATACGCAGTATTTT

clone_size: .
j_call: TRBJ1-1
d_call: .
v_call: TRBV5-8
cdr3_aa: CASSHRTVNTEAFF
cdr3_nt: TGTGCCAGCAGCCACAGGACAGTGAACACTGAAGCTTTCTTT

clone_size: .
j_call: TRBJ2-7
d_call: TRBD1
v_call: TRBV5-1
cdr3_aa: CASSLGTGTVTYEQYF
cdr3_nt: TGCGCCAGCAGCTTGGGCACCGGGACAGTTACCTACGAGCAGTACTTC